The rows below give T cell receptor beta chains drawn from one sample of a study of OX40 agonist ivuxolimab in advanced cancers. Generated by immunoSEQ multiplex PCR, the TCRdb table keeps only in-frame clones and is missing some. Altogether roughly 61,000 clones are present, approximately 89% being singletons, with the ten largest covering around 20%. Sample: CD4+ or CD8+ T cells sorted from blood, taken in a trial of the OX40 agonist ivuxolimab. The source of these receptors is an adult with an advanced solid tumor such as melanoma, head and neck, liver or kidney cancer. Each CDR3 is given without its conserved first and last residue.

V gene	CDR3 length	J gene	CDR3 protein
TRBV5-3	9	TRBJ2-7	ASSLANWQY
TRBV27	12	TRBJ2-7	ASSFLDKTYEQY
TRBV13	13	TRBJ1-2	ASSPRDRPFYGYT
TRBV27	14	TRBJ1-6	ASSLLSENYNSPLH
TRBV19	10	TRBJ2-1	ASSMGNNEQF
TRBV10-3	10	TRBJ2-1	AISDRVSEQF
TRBV15	12	TRBJ2-7	ATSLDREGYEQY
TRBV19	14	TRBJ1-5	ASSIADSYLNQPQH
TRBV7-9	11	TRBJ1-5	ASSLLRDQPQH
TRBV7-8	14	TRBJ2-3	ASSFGGGGGTDTQY
TRBV18	13	TRBJ1-5	ASSSGQFSNQPQH
TRBV5-6	13	TRBJ2-1	ASSPHRGLGNEQF
TRBV7-8	12	TRBJ2-7	ASSLGTGVEGQY
TRBV7-6	13	TRBJ2-1	ASSWEVAGYNEQF
TRBV14	12	TRBJ2-3	ASSQEGYTDTQY
TRBV27	15	TRBJ2-7	ASSRRDRGFYFSEQY
TRBV4-1	12	TRBJ2-5	ASSQVEGGETQY
TRBV11-2	11	TRBJ2-7	ASSLVSGDEQY
TRBV10-3	14	TRBJ2-3	AISGGTSGDTDTQY
TRBV29-1	14	TRBJ2-1	SVEGGTGGQYNEQF
TRBV2	13	TRBJ1-1	ASIILRTVDTEAF
TRBV4-1	10	TRBJ2-7	ASSQDRNEQY
TRBV6-5	14	TRBJ1-1	ASSYTTGTGNTEAF
TRBV7-2	13	TRBJ2-3	ASSFTSGTTDTQY
TRBV28	11	TRBJ2-5	ASSFLGGETQY
TRBV19	11	TRBJ2-2	ASRLRETGELF
TRBV28	11	TRBJ1-2	ASSLTSNYGYT
TRBV9	13	TRBJ2-7	ASSVSGTGGEEQY
TRBV6-5	11	TRBJ2-7	ARGAGPSYEQY
TRBV6-5	14	TRBJ2-2	ASSYIRGPDTGELF
TRBV5-1	14	TRBJ2-7	ASSTSGSHATYEQY
TRBV9	10	TRBJ2-7	ASSVDGWEQY
TRBV7-6	11	TRBJ1-1	ASSSGGNTEAF
TRBV6-6	10	TRBJ1-5	ASSYMNQPQH
TRBV7-6	13	TRBJ2-7	ASSLYPAGDYEQY
TRBV13	13	TRBJ2-1	ASSLFGNSYNEQF
TRBV6-8	8	TRBJ2-5	ASIEETQY
TRBV2	15	TRBJ1-3	ASTVGDAWSSGNTIY
TRBV27	13	TRBJ2-7	ASSLWGGGPYEQY
TRBV7-9	13	TRBJ1-1	ASSSPTGMNTEAF
TRBV4-2	13	NA	ASSPHLGGRSEQY
TRBV19	10	TRBJ1-2	ASSIWGGGYT
TRBV4-1	16	TRBJ1-5	ASSQHIGQGYSNQPQH
TRBV2	11	TRBJ2-5	ASSTEYQETQY
TRBV7-9	12	TRBJ2-7	ASSYWDRGDEQY
TRBV28	12	TRBJ2-7	ASSSGLSSYEQY
TRBV27	14	TRBJ2-5	ASSLGRAGGQETQY
TRBV6-5	13	TRBJ1-1	ASSYPRGGNTEAF
TRBV7-2	14	TRBJ1-2	ASSARSGTGGSGYT
TRBV6-5	12	TRBJ1-5	ASSEQGYNQPQH
TRBV7-4	13	TRBJ2-7	ASSLQGDANYEQY
TRBV2	14	TRBJ2-3	ASSGPFERGTDTQY
TRBV15	10	TRBJ1-1	ATSGLGSEAF